The 2 T cell receptor beta chains presented below share a single source sample, sequenced in a study of blood T cells in healthy people across ages. Primers used in a second PCR of about 7 to 12 cycles were a sample-barcoded 5' primer and a J-beta primer mix. One entry per CDR3 protein, called by TCRdb with MiXCR from the 5' RACE reads. The data show 900,000 to 950,000 distinct CDR3 sequences, roughly 29% seen once. In addition, the sample was reused for a study of T cells of mothers and their children.

Sequencing was carried out using blood. The receptor source for this set is a woman aged 40-49 years in good health.

As regards this clonotype: One base away lies a much larger clone, so this may be a sequencing read error. This rearrangement joins TRBV6-1 to TRBJ2-3, with 11 nucleotides matching TRBD1. The CDR3 consists of 16 residues. Germline-derived CDR1 and CDR2 are MNHNS and SASEGT. V dropped 7 bases and J dropped 3; count of bases not matched to a gene: 9. The CDR3 coding sequence is TGTGCCAGCACCCTGGACAGGGGGCACGGGACAGATACGCAGTATTTT. Translated, it gives CASTLDRGHGTDTQYF.

This clonotype was recorded many times. DNA of the CDR3: TGCAGTGCTAGAGTTAGCGGACTAGGGCTCTACGAGCAGTACTTC. This translates into CSARVSGLGLYEQYF. This chain uses TRBV20-1 with TRBJ2-7; 7 bases line up with TRBD2. Looked up from germline, CDR1 is DFQATT and CDR2 is SNEGSKA (reference sequence). This CDR3 contains 15 residues. V shed 1 base and J 3 bases; nucleotides not matched to a gene: 9.